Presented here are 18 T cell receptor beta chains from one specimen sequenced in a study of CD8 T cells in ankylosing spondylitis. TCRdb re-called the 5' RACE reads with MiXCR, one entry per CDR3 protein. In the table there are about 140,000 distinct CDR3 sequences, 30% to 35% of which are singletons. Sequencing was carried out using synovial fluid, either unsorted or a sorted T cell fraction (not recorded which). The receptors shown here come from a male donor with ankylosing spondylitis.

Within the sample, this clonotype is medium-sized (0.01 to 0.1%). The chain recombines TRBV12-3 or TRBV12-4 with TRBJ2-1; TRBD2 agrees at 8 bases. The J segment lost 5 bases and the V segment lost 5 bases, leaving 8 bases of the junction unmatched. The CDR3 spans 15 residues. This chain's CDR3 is CASSPWLAGNNEQFF. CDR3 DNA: TGTGCCAGCAGTCCTTGGTTAGCGGGGAACAATGAGCAGTTCTTC.

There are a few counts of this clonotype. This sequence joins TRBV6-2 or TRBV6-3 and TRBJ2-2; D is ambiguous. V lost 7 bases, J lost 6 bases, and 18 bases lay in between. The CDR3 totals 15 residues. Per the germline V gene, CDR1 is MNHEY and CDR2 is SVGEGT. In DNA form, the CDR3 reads TGTGCCAGCAACTCCCGTGCCGGTTACGCCGGGGAGCTGTTTTTT. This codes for CASNSRAGYAGELFF.

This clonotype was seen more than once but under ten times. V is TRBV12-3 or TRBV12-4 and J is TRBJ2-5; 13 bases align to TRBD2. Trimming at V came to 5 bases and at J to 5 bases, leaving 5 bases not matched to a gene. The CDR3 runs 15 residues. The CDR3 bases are TGTGCCAGCAGTATACCGACTAGCGGGGGGGAGACCCAGTACTTC. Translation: CASSIPTSGGETQYF.

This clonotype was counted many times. The CDR3 DNA is TGTGCCAGCAGTAAACAGGGTATGGGGAACAATGAGCAGTTCTTC. Protein sequence: CASSKQGMGNNEQFF. This chain connects TRBV28 to TRBJ2-1; TRBD1 might be the D (6 bases). CDR1 MDHEN and CDR2 SYDVKM come from the germline V gene. Trimming took 5 bases from V and 5 from J, leaving 16 bases between them. The CDR3 spans 15 residues.

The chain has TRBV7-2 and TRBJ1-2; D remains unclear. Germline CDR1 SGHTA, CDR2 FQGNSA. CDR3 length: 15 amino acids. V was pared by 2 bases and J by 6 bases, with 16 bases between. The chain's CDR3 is CASSLQDIISNGYTF. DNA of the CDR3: TGTGCCAGCAGCTTACAGGATATTATCTCTAATGGCTACACCTTC. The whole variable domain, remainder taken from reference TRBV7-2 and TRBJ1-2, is GAGVSQSPSNKVTEKGKDVELRCDPISGHTALYWYRQSLGQGLEFLIYFQGNSAPDKSGLPSDRFSAERTGGSVSTLTIQRTQQEDSAVYLCASSLQDIISNGYTFGSGTRLTVV.

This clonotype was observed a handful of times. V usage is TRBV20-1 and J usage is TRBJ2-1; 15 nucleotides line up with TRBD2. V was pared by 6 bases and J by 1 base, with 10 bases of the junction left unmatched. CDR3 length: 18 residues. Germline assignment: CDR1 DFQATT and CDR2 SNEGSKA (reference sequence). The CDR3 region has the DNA TGCAGTGCCACCTCGCCGGGACTAGCGGGAGGATCCTACAATGAGCAGTTCTTC. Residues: CSATSPGLAGGSYNEQFF.

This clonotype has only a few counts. The CDR3 DNA reads as TGCAGCGTTGGAGGGCATTCTGGGACTAGCGCCCAAGAGACCCAGTACTTC. It encodes CSVGGHSGTSAQETQYF. The chain joins TRBV29-1 to TRBJ2-5; the match to TRBD2 covers 10 bases. V dropped 4 bases and J dropped 1; count of bases not matched to a gene: 12. The CDR3 has 17 residues. Germline V CDR1 and CDR2: SQVTM, ANQGSEA.

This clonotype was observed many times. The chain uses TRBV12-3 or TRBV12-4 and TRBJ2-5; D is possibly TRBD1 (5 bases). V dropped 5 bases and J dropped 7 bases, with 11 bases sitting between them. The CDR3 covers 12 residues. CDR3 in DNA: TGTGCCAGCAGTCTCACTCAGGGGACCCAGTACTTC. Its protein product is CASSLTQGTQYF.

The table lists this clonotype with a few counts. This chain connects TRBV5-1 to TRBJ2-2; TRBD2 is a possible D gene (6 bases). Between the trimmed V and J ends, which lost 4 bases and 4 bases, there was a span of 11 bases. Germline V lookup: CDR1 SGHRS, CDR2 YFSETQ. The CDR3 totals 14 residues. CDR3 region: CASSREPSTGELFF. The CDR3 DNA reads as TGCGCCAGCAGCCGGGAGCCGAGCACCGGGGAGCTGTTTTTT.

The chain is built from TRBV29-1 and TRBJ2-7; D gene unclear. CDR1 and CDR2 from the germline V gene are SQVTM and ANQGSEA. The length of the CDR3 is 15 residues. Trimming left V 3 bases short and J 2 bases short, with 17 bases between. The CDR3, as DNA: TGCAGCGTTGATAGCCAGACCGGAAGTCCCTACGAGCAGTACTTC. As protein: CSVDSQTGSPYEQYF.

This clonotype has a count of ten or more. The CDR3 is CASSSEGYSNQPQHF. The CDR3 DNA reads TGTGCCAGCAGCTCCGAAGGGTATAGCAATCAGCCCCAGCATTTT. The chain couples TRBV7-2 to TRBJ1-5, with unresolved D. Trimming took 4 bases from V and 0 from J, leaving 10 bases between them. The CDR3 is 15 residues long. Germline V gene lookup returns CDR1 SGHTA and CDR2 FQGNSA.

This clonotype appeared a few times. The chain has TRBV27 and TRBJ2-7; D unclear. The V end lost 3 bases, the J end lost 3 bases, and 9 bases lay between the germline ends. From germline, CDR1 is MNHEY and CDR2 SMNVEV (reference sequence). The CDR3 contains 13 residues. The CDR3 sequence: CASSFLPGYEQYF. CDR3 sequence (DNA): TGTGCCAGCAGTTTCCTTCCGGGCTACGAGCAGTACTTC.

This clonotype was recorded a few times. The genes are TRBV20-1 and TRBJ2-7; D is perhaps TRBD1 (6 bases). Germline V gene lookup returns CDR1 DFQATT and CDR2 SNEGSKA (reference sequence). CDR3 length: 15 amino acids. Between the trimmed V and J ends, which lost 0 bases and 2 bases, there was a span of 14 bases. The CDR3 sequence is CSARDSGRGTYEQYF. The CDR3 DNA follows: TGCAGTGCTAGAGATAGTGGCAGGGGCACCTACGAGCAGTACTTC.

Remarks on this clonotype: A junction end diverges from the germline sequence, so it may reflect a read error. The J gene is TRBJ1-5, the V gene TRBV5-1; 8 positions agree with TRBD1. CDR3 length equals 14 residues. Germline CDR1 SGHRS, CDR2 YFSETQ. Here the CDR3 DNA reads TGCGCCAGCAGCCCCGGGACAGGTAATCAGCCCCAGAATTTT. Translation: CASSPGTGNQPQNF. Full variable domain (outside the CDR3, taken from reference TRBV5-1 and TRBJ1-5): KAGVTQTPRYLIKTRGQQVTLSCSPISGHRSVSWYQQTPGQGLQFLFEYFSETQRNKGNFPGRFSGRQFSNSRSEMNVSTLELGDSALYLCASSPGTGNQPQNFGDGTRLSIL.

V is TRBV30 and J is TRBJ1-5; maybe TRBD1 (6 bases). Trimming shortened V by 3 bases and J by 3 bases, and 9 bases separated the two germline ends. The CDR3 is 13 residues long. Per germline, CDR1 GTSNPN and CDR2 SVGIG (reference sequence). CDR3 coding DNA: TGTGCCTGGAGGGACAGACTCAATCAGCCCCAGCATTTT. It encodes CAWRDRLNQPQHF.

CDR3 loop: CASSRTEVTEAFF. Written as DNA, the CDR3 is TGTGCCAGCAGCCGCACAGAGGTCACTGAAGCTTTCTTT. The chain carries TRBV3-1 and TRBJ1-1; no firm D call. V dropped 4 bases and J dropped 4 bases, with 10 bases sitting between them. CDR3 length equals 13 residues. Germline lookup yields CDR1 LGHDT and CDR2 YNNKEL (reference sequence). Complete variable domain (other parts from reference TRBV3-1 and TRBJ1-1): DTAVSQTPKYLVTQMGNDKSIKCEQNLGHDTMYWYKQDSKKFLKIMFSYNNKELIINETVPNRFSPKSPDKAHLNLHINSLELGDSAVYFCASSRTEVTEAFFGQGTRLTVV.

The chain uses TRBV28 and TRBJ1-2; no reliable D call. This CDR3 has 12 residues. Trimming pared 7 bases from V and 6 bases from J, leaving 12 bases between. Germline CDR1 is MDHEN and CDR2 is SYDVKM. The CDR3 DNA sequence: TGTGCCAGCACCCCGTATGGAGATGGCTACACCTTC. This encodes CASTPYGDGYTF.

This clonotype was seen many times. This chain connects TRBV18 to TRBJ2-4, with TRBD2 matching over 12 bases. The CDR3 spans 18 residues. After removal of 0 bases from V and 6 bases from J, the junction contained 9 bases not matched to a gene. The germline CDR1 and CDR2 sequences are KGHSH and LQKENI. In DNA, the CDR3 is TGTGCCAGCTCACCACCGTATCGCCTAGCGGGGGGGCCAAACATTCAGTACTTC. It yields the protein CASSPPYRLAGGPNIQYF.